Listed below are T cell receptor beta chains from one sample, sequenced in a study of blood T cell repertoires in COVID-19. Clones were sequenced by immunoSEQ multiplex PCR, and TCRdb holds only the in-frame ones, with some missing. The profile shows under 250,000 clones, 83% of them singletons. Sequenced: PBMCs or T cells enriched from blood (not recorded which). These receptors were obtained from a woman in her thirties or forties who had been exposed to COVID-19. The CDR3 runs from the conserved cysteine through the conserved F or W. D genes are given only for firm matches. Only part of the rows carry a size: once, few, many, or a class if the clone is expanded.

j_gene,v_gene,d_gene,abundance,CDR3nt,CDR3aa
TRBJ1-2,TRBV12-3/TRBV12-4,NA,NA,TGTGCCAGCAGCCCCGCGGGGGGCTATGGCTACACCTTC,CASSPAGGYGYTF
TRBJ1-6,TRBV6-2/TRBV6-3,NA,NA,TGTGCCAGCAGTTGGTTTCAACTATCGGGTTCACCCCTCCACTTT,CASSWFQLSGSPLHF
TRBJ2-5,TRBV7-2,TRBD2,NA,TGTGCCAGCAGCGCGAGACTAGCGGGGAGCCAAGAGACCCAGTACTTC,CASSARLAGSQETQYF
TRBJ1-1,TRBV20-1,NA,NA,TGCAGTGCTAGTCAGGGATTCTGGAACACTGAAGCTTTCTTT,CSASQGFWNTEAFF
TRBJ1-3,TRBV15,NA,NA,TGTGCCACCAGCAGAGACAGTTGGGCAGGGGCCGGAAACACCATATATTTT,CATSRDSWAGAGNTIYF
TRBJ1-1,TRBV15,NA,few,TGTGCCACCAGCCTAGGCCCGGGGGGGTTCACTGAAGCTTTCTTT,CATSLGPGGFTEAFF
TRBJ2-3,TRBV10-3,TRBD2,NA,TGTGCCATCAGTGATCTGGTAGCGGGGGGGAACACAGATACGCAGTATTTT,CAISDLVAGGNTDTQYF
TRBJ1-2,TRBV28,NA,NA,TGTGCCACTGACAGTACCTACTATGGCTACACCTTC,CATDSTYYGYTF
TRBJ2-5,TRBV5-4,TRBD2,NA,TGTGCCAGCAGAGTCGGGACTAGCGGGGACCAAGAGACCCAGTACTTC,CASRVGTSGDQETQYF
TRBJ2-3,TRBV9,TRBD2,NA,TGTGCCAGCAGCGCCCTGCCGACTAGCTGGGGGGCAGATACGCAGTATTTT,CASSALPTSWGADTQYF
TRBJ1-1,TRBV28,NA,few,TGTGCCAGCAGTTCTAGACAGGAGATGAACACTGAAGCTTTCTTT,CASSSRQEMNTEAFF
TRBJ2-3,TRBV5-4,TRBD2,NA,TGTGCCAGCAGCTTGTCGCGGGGGGCCAGCACAGATACGCAGTATTTT,CASSLSRGASTDTQYF
TRBJ1-6,TRBV14,NA,NA,TGTGCCAGCAGCCCCCGGGGGGATTCACCCCTCCACTTT,CASSPRGDSPLHF
TRBJ1-1,TRBV5-1,TRBD1,NA,TGCGCCAGCAGCCCCGGGACAGTGACCACTGAAGCTTTCTTT,CASSPGTVTTEAFF
TRBJ1-5,TRBV3-1/TRBV3-2,NA,few,TGTGCCAGCAGCCAAGATGGAGGGGCCCAGCATTTT,CASSQDGGAQHF
TRBJ1-1,TRBV29-1,NA,NA,TGCAGCGTCCTCTTAATCGCGGGGGGAATGAACACTGAAGCTTTCTTT,CSVLLIAGGMNTEAFF
TRBJ1-2,TRBV3-1/TRBV3-2,NA,NA,TGTGCCAGCAGCCCGACCCAGGACAGCCCCACTAACTATGGCTACACCTTC,CASSPTQDSPTNYGYTF
TRBJ1-4,TRBV6-5,TRBD1,NA,TGTGCCAGCAGGGGACAGGGGGGGAAGGGGGAAAAACTGTTTTTT,CASRGQGGKGEKLFF
TRBJ1-2,TRBV28,TRBD1,NA,TGTGCCAGCAGGTCGACAGGGGAAGGCTACACCTTC,CASRSTGEGYTF
TRBJ1-5,TRBV6-2/TRBV6-3,NA,NA,TGTGCCAGCAGTTGGGGGGAGGGCAATCAGCCCCAGCATTTT,CASSWGEGNQPQHF
TRBJ1-1,TRBV29-1,NA,NA,TGCAGCGTTGAAACGGTGAACACTGAAGCTTTCTTT,CSVETVNTEAFF
TRBJ1-1,TRBV5-1,NA,NA,TGCGCCAGCAGCTTGTTTAGAGTTACGAACACTGAAGCTTTCTTT,CASSLFRVTNTEAFF
TRBJ1-2,TRBV27,NA,NA,TGTGCCAGCAGTCCCCGACTAGACTATGGCTACACCTTC,CASSPRLDYGYTF
TRBJ2-7,TRBV21-1,NA,NA,TGTGCCAGCAGCAAGACGAGAAAGGGGTGTTGCTACGAGCAGTACTTC,CASSKTRKGCCYEQYF
TRBJ1-1,TRBV6-2/TRBV6-3,NA,once,TGTGCCAGCAGTTACGAATCGGGCACTGAAGCTTTCTTT,CASSYESGTEAFF
TRBJ2-7,TRBV30,NA,few,TGTGCCTGGGTTGTCGGCGGAGGCCAGTGGGAGCAGTACTTC,CAWVVGGGQWEQYF
TRBJ1-1,TRBV25-1,NA,NA,TGTGCCAGCAAGATCTCGGGGGTACTCACTGAAGCTTTCTTT,CASKISGVLTEAFF
TRBJ1-5,TRBV19,TRBD1,NA,TGTGCCAGTCGCAGAGTGGACAGGGCGCAGCCCCAGCATTTT,CASRRVDRAQPQHF
TRBJ2-1,TRBV6-5,TRBD2,NA,TGTGCCAGCAGGTCTAGCGGGGGGACTCATGAGCAGTTCTTC,CASRSSGGTHEQFF
TRBJ2-3,TRBV3-1/TRBV3-2,NA,NA,TGTGCCAGCAGCGGTGGGGGGGCAGGGACAGATACGCAGTATTTT,CASSGGGAGTDTQYF
TRBJ2-6,TRBV7-3,NA,NA,TGTGCCAGCAGCCCCGCCGGCGGCGGGGCCAACGTCCTGACTTTC,CASSPAGGGANVLTF
TRBJ1-5,TRBV7-9,TRBD1,few,TGTGCCAGCAGCCTCGGACAGGCTAATCAGCCCCAGCATTTT,CASSLGQANQPQHF
TRBJ2-1,TRBV10-3,TRBD1,NA,TGTGCCATCAGGGGGACAGGGCAATATGGCAATGAGCAGTTCTTC,CAIRGTGQYGNEQFF
TRBJ2-7,TRBV28,NA,NA,TGTGCCAGCAGTTTACGAGACAGGAGAAATTACGAGCAGTACTTC,CASSLRDRRNYEQYF